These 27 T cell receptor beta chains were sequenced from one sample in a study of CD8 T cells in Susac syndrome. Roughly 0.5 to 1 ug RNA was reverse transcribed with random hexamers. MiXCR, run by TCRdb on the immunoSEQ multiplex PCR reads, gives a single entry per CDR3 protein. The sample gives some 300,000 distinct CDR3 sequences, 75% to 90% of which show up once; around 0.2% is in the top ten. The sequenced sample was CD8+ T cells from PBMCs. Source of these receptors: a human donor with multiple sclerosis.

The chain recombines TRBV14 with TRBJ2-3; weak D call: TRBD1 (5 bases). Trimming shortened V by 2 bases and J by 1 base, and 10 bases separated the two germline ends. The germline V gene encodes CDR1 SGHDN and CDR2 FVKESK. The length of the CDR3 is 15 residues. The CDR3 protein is CASSQSQGRTDTQYF. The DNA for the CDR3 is TGTGCCAGCAGCCAATCTCAGGGTCGCACAGATACGCAGTATTTT. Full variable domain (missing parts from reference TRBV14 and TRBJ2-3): EAGVTQFPSHSVIEKGQTVTLRCDPISGHDNLYWYRRVMGKEIKFLLHFVKESKQDESGMPNNRFLAERTGGTYSTLKVQPAELEDSGVYFCASSQSQGRTDTQYFGPGTRLTVL.

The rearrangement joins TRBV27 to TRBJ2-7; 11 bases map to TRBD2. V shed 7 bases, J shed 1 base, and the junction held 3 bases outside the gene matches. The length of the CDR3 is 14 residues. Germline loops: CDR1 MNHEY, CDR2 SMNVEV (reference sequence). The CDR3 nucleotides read TGTGCCAGCACCGGACTAGCGGGTTCCTACGAGCAGTACTTC. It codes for CASTGLAGSYEQYF.

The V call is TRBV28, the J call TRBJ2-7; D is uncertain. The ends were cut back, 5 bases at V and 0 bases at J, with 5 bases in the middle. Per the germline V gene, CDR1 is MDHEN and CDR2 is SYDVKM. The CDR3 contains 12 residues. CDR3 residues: CASSDPSYEQYF. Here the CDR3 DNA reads TGTGCCAGCAGTGACCCCTCCTACGAGCAGTACTTC.

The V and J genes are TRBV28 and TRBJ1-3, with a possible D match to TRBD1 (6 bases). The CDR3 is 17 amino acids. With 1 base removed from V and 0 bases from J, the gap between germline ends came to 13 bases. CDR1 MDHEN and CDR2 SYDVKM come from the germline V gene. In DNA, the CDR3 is TGTGCCAGCAGTTTATCTATAGGACAGTCCTCTGGAAACACCATATATTTT. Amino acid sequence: CASSLSIGQSSGNTIYF.

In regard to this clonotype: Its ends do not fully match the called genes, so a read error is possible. The CDR3 here is CASSPGTSGRIF. In nucleotides, the CDR3 is TGTGCCAGCAGTCCCGGGACTAGCGGGCGGATCTTC. The chain uses TRBV5-6 and TRBJ2-7; 12 nucleotides match TRBD2. Looked up from germline, CDR1 is SGHDT and CDR2 is YYEEEE. This CDR3 has 12 residues.

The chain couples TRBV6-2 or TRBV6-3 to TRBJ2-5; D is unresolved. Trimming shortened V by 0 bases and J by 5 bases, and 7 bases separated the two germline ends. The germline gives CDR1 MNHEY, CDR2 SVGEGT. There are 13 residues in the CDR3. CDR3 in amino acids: CASSYSIRETQYF. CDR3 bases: TGTGCCAGCAGTTACTCGATTAGGGAGACCCAGTACTTC.

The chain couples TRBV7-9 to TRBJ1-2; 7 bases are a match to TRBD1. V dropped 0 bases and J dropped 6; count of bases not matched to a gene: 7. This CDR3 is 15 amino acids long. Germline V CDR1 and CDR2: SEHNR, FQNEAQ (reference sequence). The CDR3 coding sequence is TGTGCCAGCAGCTTAGCATTGACAGGGTGGGATGGCTACACCTTC. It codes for CASSLALTGWDGYTF.

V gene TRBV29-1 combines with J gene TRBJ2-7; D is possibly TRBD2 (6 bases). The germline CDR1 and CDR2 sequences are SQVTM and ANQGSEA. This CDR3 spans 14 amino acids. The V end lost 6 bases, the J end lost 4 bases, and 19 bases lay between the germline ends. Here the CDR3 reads CSVEMGFGGYEQYF. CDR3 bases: TGCAGCGTAGAGATGGGTTTTGGGGGGTACGAGCAGTACTTC.

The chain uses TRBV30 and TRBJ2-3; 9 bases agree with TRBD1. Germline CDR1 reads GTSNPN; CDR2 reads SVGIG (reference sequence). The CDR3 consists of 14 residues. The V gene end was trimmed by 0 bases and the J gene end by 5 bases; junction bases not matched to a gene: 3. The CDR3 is CAWSVQGAGDTQYF. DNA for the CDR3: TGTGCCTGGAGTGTACAGGGGGCGGGAGATACGCAGTATTTT.

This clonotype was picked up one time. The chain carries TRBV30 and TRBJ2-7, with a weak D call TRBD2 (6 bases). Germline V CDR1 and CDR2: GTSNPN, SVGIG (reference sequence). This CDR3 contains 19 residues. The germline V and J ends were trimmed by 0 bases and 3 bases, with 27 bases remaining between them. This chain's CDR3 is CAWSVHVGGFVPPLYEQYF. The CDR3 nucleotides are TGTGCCTGGAGTGTACATGTCGGAGGGTTTGTTCCCCCCCTCTACGAGCAGTACTTC.

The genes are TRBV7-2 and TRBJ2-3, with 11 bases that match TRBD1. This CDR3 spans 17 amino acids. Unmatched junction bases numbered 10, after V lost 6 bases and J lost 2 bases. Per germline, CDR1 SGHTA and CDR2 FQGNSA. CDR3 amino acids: CASSWDRGRVDTDTQYF. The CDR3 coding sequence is TGTGCCAGCAGTTGGGACAGGGGGAGGGTTGACACAGATACGCAGTATTTT.

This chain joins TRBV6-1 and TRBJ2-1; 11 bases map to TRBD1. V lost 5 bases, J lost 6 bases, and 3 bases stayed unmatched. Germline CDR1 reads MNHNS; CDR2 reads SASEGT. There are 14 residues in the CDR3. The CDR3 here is CASSPGTGGNEQFF. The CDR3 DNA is TGTGCCAGCAGTCCCGGGACAGGGGGCAATGAGCAGTTCTTC.

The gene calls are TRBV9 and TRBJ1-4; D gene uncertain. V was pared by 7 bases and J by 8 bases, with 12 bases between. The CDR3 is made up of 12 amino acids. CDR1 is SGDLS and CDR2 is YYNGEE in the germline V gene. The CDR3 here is CASGREGEKLFF. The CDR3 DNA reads TGTGCCAGCGGACGAGAAGGGGAAAAACTGTTTTTT.

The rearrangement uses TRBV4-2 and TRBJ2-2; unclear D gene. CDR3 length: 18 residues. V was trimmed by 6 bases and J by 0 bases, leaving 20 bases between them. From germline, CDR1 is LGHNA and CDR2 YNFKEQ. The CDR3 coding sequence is TGTGCCAGCAGTTGGGGTGGCAGTGCAAAAACGAACACCGGGGAGCTGTTTTTT. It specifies CASSWGGSAKTNTGELFF.

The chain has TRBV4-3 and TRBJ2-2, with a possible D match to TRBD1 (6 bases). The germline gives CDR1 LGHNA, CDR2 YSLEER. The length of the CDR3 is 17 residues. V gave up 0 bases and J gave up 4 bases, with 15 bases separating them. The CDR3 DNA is TGCGCCAGCAGCCAAGATAGACAGGATTTGGGCACCGGGGAGCTGTTTTTT. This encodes CASSQDRQDLGTGELFF.

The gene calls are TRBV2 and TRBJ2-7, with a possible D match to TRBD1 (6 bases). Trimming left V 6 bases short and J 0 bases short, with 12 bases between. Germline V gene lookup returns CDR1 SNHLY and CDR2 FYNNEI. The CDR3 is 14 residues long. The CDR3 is CASRGTDSSYEQYF. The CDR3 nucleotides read TGTGCCAGCAGGGGGACGGACAGCTCCTACGAGCAGTACTTC.

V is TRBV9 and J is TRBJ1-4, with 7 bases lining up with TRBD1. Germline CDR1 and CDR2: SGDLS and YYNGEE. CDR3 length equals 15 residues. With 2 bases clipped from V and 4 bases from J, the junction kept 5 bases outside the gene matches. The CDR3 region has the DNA TGTGCCAGCAGCGTGGAATCAGGGGGTAATGAAAAACTGTTTTTT. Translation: CASSVESGGNEKLFF.

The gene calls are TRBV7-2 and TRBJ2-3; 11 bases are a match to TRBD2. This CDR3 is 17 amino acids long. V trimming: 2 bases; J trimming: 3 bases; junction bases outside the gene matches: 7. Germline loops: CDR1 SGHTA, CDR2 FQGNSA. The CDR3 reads CASSLIAGGRDTDTQYF. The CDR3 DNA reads TGTGCCAGCAGCTTAATAGCGGGGGGGCGGGATACAGATACGCAGTATTTT.

The CDR3: CASTATSGSYNEQFF. CDR3 coding DNA: TGTGCCAGTACCGCGACTAGCGGGAGTTACAATGAGCAGTTCTTC. The chain couples TRBV19 to TRBJ2-1; 12 bases line up with TRBD2. The J segment lost 4 bases and the V segment lost 7 bases, leaving 5 bases of the junction unmatched. Germline lookup yields CDR1 LNHDA and CDR2 SQIVND (reference sequence). The CDR3 length is 15 residues.

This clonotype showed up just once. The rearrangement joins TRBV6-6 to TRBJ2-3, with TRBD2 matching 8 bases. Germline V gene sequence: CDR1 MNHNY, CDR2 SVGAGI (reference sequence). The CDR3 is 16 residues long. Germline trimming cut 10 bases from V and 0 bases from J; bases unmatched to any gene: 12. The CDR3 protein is CATALLPSGSTDTQYF. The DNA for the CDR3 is TGTGCCACCGCCTTACTGCCTAGCGGGAGCACAGATACGCAGTATTTT.

Written as DNA, the CDR3 is TGCAGTGCTAGAGAGGGAGGGACAGTAACTAACTATGGCTACACCTTC. Its translation: CSAREGGTVTNYGYTF. The chain combines TRBV20-1 with TRBJ1-2; 7 nucleotides line up with TRBD1. The V gene's germline CDR1 is DFQATT and CDR2 SNEGSKA (reference sequence). Trimming at V came to 0 bases and at J to 0 bases, leaving 7 bases not matched to a gene. This CDR3 is built from 16 residues.

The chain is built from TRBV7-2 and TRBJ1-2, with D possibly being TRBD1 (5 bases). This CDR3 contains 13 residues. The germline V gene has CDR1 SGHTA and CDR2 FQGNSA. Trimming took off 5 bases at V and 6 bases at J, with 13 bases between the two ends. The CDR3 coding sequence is TGTGCCAGCAGCCATGGCGAGGGGAATGGCTACACCTTC. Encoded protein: CASSHGEGNGYTF.

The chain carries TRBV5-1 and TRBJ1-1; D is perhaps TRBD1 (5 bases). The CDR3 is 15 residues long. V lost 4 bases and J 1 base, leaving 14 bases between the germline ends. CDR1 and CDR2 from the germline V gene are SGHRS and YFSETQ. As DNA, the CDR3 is TGCGCCAGCAGCGGTGGGGACGCCACGAACACTGAAGCTTTCTTT. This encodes CASSGGDATNTEAFF. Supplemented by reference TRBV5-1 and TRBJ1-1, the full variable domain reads KAGVTQTPRYLIKTRGQQVTLSCSPISGHRSVSWYQQTPGQGLQFLFEYFSETQRNKGNFPGRFSGRQFSNSRSEMNVSTLELGDSALYLCASSGGDATNTEAFFGQGTRLTVV.

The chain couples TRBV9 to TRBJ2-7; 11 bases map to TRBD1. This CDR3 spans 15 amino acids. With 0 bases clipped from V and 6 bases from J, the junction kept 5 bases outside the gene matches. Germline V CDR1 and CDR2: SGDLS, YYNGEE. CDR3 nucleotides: TGTGCCAGCAGCGTAGGTGGGACAGGGGGTTTCGAGCAGTACTTC. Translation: CASSVGGTGGFEQYF.

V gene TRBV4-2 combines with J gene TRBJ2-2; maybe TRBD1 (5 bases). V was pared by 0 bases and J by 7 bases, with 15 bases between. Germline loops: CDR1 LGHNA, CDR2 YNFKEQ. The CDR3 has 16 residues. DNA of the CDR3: TGTGCCAGCAGCCAAGATCGGCGGACAACGGGCGGGGAGCTGTTTTTT. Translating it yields CASSQDRRTTGGELFF.

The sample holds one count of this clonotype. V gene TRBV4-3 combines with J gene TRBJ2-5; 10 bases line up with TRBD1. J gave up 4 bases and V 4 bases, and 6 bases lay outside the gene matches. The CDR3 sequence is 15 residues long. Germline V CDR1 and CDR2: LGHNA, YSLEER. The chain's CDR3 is CASSLGTGAAETQYF. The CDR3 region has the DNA TGCGCCAGCAGCCTCGGGACAGGGGCAGCAGAGACCCAGTACTTC.

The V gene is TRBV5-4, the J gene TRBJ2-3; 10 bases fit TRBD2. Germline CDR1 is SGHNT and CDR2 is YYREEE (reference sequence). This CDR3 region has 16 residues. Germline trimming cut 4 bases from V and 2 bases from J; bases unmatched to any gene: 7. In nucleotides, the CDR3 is TGTGCCAGCAGCCCAGGACTAGCGGTTTACACAGATACGCAGTATTTT. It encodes CASSPGLAVYTDTQYF.